This record looks at one T cell receptor beta chain sequence and its context. Its antigen is not identified. The sample belongs to a study of T cell repertoires in cytomegalovirus infection. In the study overall: In the study, CMV epitopes included recently identified HLA-C-restricted and well-studied HLA-B-restricted ones. Public TCR beta signatures were indicative of both CMV infection and a matching HLA type.

Study-wide findings and caveats: Using cumulative public TCR beta family frequency, the authors identified those who carried CMV together with the relevant HLA. Clonotypes of TCR beta that were HLA-C-restricted and CMV-specific dominated the ex vivo response.

TCRdb redid the calling of the reads with MiXCR, one entry per CDR3 protein. Here the sample spans 900,000 to 950,000 distinct CDR3 sequences, 31% being singletons. There are 13 residues in the CDR3. V lost 3 bases, J lost 6 bases, and 9 bases lay in between. The germline CDR1 and CDR2 sequences are SGHVS and FNYEAQ. This rearrangement joins TRBV7-6 to TRBJ1-5; maybe TRBD1 (5 bases). Sequencing used cultured CD8+ T cells from PBMCs, obtained from culture after CMV antigen stimulation. The source is a human donor in good health (CMV status not recorded). Some clones in this sample may be carry-over from other donors' samples. The CDR3 DNA sequence: TGTGCCAGCAGCTTCCAGGGAACTCAGCCCCAGCATTTT. Residues: CASSFQGTQPQHF.